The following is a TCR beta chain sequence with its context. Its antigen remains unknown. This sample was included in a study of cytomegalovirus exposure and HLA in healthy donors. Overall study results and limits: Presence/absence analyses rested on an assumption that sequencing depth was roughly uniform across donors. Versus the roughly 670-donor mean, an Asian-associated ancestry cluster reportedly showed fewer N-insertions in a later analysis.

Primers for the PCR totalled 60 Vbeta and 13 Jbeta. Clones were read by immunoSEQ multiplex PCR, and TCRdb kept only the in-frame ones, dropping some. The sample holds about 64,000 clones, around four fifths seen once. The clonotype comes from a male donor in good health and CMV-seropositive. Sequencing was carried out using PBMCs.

The CDR3 here is CASVHSSYNSPLHF. In nucleotides, the CDR3 is TGTGCCAGTGTGCACAGCTCCTATAATTCACCCCTCCACTTT. The chain is built from TRBV19 and TRBJ1-6; D unclear. Trimming took off 8 bases at V and 0 bases at J, with 8 bases between the two ends. The CDR3 has 14 residues. CDR1 is LNHDA, CDR2 SQIVND, per germline (reference sequence).